This T cell receptor (beta chain) came from a study of technical replicates of blood from several donors. With 5 bases removed from V and 3 bases from J, the gap between germline ends came to 5 bases. The CDR3 sequence is 11 residues long. The germline CDR1 and CDR2 sequences are SEHNR and FQNEAQ (reference sequence). Produced via immunoSEQ multiplex PCR; TCRdb's table is partial and in-frame only. The sample has 65,000 to 80,000 clones, about nine tenths seen once; the top ten hold about 0.35%. This receptor was taken from a human donor in good health. The sequenced sample consisted of T cells isolated from PBMCs. The chain is built from TRBV7-9 and TRBJ2-7, with unresolved D. CDR3 in amino acids: CASSLNYEQYF. DNA of the CDR3: TGTGCCAGCAGCCTAAACTACGAGCAGTACTTC.